At least ten counts were recorded for the clone carrying this T cell receptor (beta chain). Its specificity is unknown. RNA transcripts provided the source from which TCR beta CDR3 regions were amplified. RT-PCR in the first round (using the HTBI primer set) targeted the TCR CDR3. From the multiplex PCR reads, TCRdb called clonotypes with MiXCR, one entry per CDR3 protein. This table has about 300,000 distinct CDR3 sequences, less than 15% appearing once. This sample is drawn from a study of T cells in Graves' hyperthyroidism and ophthalmopathy. Regarding the study as a whole: Through a model of 13 V-J features, ophthalmopathy was separated from stable hyperthyroidism.

The blood sample predates any ophthalmopathy symptoms, coming from first hyperthyroidism diagnosis. PBMCs were obtained from 10 ml fresh peripheral blood. Trimming cost V 7 bases and J 2 bases, with 9 bases left between them. The CDR3 totals 13 residues. The germline V gene encodes CDR1 MNHEY and CDR2 SMNVEV (reference sequence). The rearrangement joins TRBV27 to TRBJ2-1; D is perhaps TRBD2 (5 bases). Sequenced: blood. The source of this sequence is a woman in her 30s with Graves' hyperthyroidism that later progressed to Graves' ophthalmopathy. The CDR3 sequence is CASKEATYNEQFF. CDR3 nucleotide sequence: TGTGCCAGCAAGGAGGCTACCTACAATGAGCAGTTCTTC.